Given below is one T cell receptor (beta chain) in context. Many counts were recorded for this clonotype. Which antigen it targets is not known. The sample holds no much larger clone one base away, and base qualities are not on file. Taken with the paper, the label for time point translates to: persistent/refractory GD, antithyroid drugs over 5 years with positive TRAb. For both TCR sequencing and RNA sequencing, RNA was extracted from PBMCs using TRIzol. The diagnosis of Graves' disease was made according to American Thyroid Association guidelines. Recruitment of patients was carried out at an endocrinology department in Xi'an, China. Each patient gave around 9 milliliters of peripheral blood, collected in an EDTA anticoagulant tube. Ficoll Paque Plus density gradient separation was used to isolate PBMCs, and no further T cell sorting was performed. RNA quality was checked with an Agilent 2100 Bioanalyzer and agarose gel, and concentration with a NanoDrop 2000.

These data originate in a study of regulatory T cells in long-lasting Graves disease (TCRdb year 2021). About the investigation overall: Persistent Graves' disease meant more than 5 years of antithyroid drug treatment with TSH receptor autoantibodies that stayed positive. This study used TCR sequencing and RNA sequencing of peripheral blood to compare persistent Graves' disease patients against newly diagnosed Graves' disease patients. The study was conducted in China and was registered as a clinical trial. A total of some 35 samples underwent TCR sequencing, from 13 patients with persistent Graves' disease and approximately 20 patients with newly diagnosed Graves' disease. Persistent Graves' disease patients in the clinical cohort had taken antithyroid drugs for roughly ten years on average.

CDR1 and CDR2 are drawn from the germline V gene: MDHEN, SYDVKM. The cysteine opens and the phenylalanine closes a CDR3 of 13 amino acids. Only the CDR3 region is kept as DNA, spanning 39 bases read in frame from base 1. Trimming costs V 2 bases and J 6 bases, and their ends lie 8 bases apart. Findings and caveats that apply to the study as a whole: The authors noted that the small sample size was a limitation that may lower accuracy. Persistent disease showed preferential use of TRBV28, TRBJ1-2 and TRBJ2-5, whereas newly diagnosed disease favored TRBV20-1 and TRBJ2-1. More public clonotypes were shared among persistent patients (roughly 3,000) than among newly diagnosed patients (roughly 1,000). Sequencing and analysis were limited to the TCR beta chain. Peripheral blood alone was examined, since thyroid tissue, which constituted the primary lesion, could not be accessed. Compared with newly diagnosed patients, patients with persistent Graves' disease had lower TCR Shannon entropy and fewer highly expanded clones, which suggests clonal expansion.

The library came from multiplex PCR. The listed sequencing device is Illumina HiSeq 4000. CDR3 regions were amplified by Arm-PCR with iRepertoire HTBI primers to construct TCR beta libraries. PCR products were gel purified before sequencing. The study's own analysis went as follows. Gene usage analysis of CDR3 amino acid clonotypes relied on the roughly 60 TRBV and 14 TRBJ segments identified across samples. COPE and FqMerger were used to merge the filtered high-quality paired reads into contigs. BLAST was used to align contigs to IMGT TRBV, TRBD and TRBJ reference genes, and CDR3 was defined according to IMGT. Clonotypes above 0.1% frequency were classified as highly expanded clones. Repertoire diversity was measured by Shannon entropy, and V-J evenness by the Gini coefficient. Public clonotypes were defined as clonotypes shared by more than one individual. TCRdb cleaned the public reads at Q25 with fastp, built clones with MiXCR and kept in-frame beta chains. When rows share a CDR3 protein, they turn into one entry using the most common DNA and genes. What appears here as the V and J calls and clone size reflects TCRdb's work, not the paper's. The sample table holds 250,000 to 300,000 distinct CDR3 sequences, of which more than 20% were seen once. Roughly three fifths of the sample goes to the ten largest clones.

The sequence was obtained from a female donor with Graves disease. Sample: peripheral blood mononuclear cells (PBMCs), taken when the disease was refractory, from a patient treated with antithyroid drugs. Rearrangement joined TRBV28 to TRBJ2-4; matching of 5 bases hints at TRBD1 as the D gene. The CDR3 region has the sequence CASSLLQGNIQYF. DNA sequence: TGTGCCAGCAGTTTACTGCAGGGAAACATTCAGTACTTC.